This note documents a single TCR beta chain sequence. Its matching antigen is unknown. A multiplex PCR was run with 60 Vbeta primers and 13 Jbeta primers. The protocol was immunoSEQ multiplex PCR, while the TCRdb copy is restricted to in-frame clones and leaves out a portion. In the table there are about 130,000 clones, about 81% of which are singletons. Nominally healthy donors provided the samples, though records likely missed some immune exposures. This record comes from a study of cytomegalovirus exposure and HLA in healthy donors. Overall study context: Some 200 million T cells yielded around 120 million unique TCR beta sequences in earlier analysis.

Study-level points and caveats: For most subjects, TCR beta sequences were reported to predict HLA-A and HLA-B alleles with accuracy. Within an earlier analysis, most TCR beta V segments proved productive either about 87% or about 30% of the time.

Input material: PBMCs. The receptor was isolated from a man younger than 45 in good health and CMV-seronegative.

In nucleotides, the CDR3 is TGTGCCAGCAGTGACTCGAAGGCGGGGGGCTACACCTTC. Its translation is CASSDSKAGGYTF. V is TRBV6-4 and J is TRBJ1-2; D call uncertain. Trimming removed 0 bases at V and 8 bases at J, with 10 bases between. The germline gives CDR1 MRHNA, CDR2 SNTAGT. The CDR3 spans 13 residues.